The sequence of this T cell receptor (beta chain) was determined in a study of CD8+ T cells in alopecia areata. Germline V CDR1 and CDR2: GTSNPN, SVGIG (reference sequence). The V and J ends lost 5 bases and 4 bases respectively, with 8 bases between them. The CDR3 totals 11 residues. Reverse transcribed after extraction, RNA yielded cDNA as the sequencing template. TCRdb's copy holds only in-frame clones and misses some; the assay was immunoSEQ multiplex PCR. The repertoire consists of fewer than 200,000 clones, with over 50% occurring once and the leading ten covering approximately 14%. The chain recombines TRBV30 with TRBJ1-2; TRBD1 might be the D (5 bases). The source material was CD4+ T cells sorted from blood, sampled at week 0. The sequence was obtained from a human donor with alopecia areata. The CDR3 region is CAWGTPYGYTF. DNA for the CDR3: TGTGCCTGGGGGACCCCCTATGGCTACACCTTC.